The TCR beta chain described here comes from a study of CD8+CD57+ T cells in acquired aplastic anemia. Across the study: Sorted CD4+ plus CD8+ cells gave DNA averaging around 3 ug.

Genomic DNA, serving as template, underwent TCR beta VDJ and CDR3 profiling. One entry per CDR3 protein results from TCRdb running MiXCR on the reads. The data contain about 98,000 distinct CDR3 sequences, 55% to 80% of them seen just once; the ten biggest clones take up 65%. The sample holds a few counts of this clonotype. The authors sequenced patients whose flow cytometry had shown CD8+CD57+ cell expansion. With no exception, the patients had severe acquired aplastic anemia. Blood sampling was performed on the patients, and none of them had received therapy by then. The sequenced material came from sorted CD4+, CD8+, or CD8+CD57+ T cells (not recorded which) from PBMCs. This sequence was found in a human donor with aplastic anemia.

The CDR3 region has the DNA TGTGCCATCAGCCAGGACAGAAGTTCCTACAATGAGCAGTTCTTC. This codes for CAISQDRSSYNEQFF. The genes are TRBV10-3 and TRBJ2-1; weak D call: TRBD1 (6 bases). Looked up from germline, CDR1 is ENHRY and CDR2 is SYGVKD. The CDR3 length is 15 residues. V shed 6 bases and J shed 1 base, with 13 bases lying between them.